This T cell receptor (beta chain) comes out of a study of blood T cell repertoires in COVID-19. Background on the study: The United States, Italy and Spain were the sources of the acute and convalescent COVID-19 samples. PBMCs, B-cell-depleted T cells, or T cells provided the cDNA or gDNA that made up the material.

V gave up 5 bases and J gave up 3 bases; unmatched junction bases: 5. Germline CDR1 LNHDA, CDR2 SQIVND (reference sequence). This CDR3 is built from 14 residues. Per the authors' pipeline: Estimation of nucleated cell counts relied on the amplification of reference gene primers. This table comes from immunoSEQ multiplex PCR, and its TCRdb copy is limited to in-frame clones, with some not included. That table gives V, J and clone size, and the DNA gave D and trimming. The sample carries 200,000 to 250,000 clones, 75% to 90% recorded once. The sequenced sample consisted of peripheral blood. The chain is built from TRBV19 and TRBJ1-1; 8 nucleotides line up with TRBD1. This TCR was sampled from a man aged 60 to 69 who had recovered from COVID-19. The CDR3 spells CASSPRQGYTEAFF. Written as DNA, the CDR3 is TGTGCCAGTAGTCCACGACAGGGGTACACTGAAGCTTTCTTT.